This TCR beta chain was recorded in a study of naive and memory T cell subsets. Amplification of ligated cDNA took four PCR rounds with SP2 and nested alpha and beta constant primers. TCRdb recomputed calls from the UMI-ligation and nested PCR reads with MiXCR, one row per CDR3 protein. The table shows around 37,000 distinct CDR3 sequences, with roughly 11% occurring only once. The germline V and J ends were trimmed by 1 base and 8 bases, with 16 bases remaining between them. Per germline, CDR1 DFQATT and CDR2 SNEGSKA (reference sequence). CDR3 length: 14 residues. Treatment described: skin biopsy from PPD injection site in Mantoux-positive individual. An oligonucleotide containing a UMI was ligated to the 3' end of TCR cDNA. Individuals with a positive Mantoux test gave biopsies from PPD-injected skin. Input was about 1 to 1000 ng of DNase-treated total RNA without cell sorting. At least ten counts were recorded for this clonotype. The target antigen is unknown.

Study findings and constraints: Far more TCRs reportedly came from tuberculin skin test site biopsies. Potentially, T cell activation and differentiation skew this RNA-based measurement.

This material consisted of skin, taken from a tuberculin skin test site. The V call is TRBV20-1, the J call TRBJ2-3; tentative D call: TRBD2 (5 bases). The receptor comes from an adult in good health. The CDR3 DNA reads TGCAGTGCTAGAGTGGACGGCGGCGCGGGTACGCAGTATTTT. Protein product: CSARVDGGAGTQYF.